These 22 T cell receptor beta chains originate from one sample sequenced in a study of CD8+ T cells in alopecia areata. cDNA reverse transcribed from extracted RNA served as the sequencing template. TCRdb keeps only in-frame clones here, not all; method: immunoSEQ multiplex PCR. The data show some 150,000 clones, 80% to 90% seen once. Treatment denoted: oral pan-JAK inhibitor, 5-10 mg twice daily. This specimen consisted of CD8+ T cells sorted from blood, obtained at week 4, from a patient treated with tofacitinib. The origin of the receptors is a human donor with alopecia areata.

V usage is TRBV6-5 and J usage is TRBJ2-3; D is unclear. The CDR3 has 15 residues. Trimming shortened V by 1 base and J by 0 bases, and 8 bases separated the two germline ends. In germline, CDR1 is MNHEY, CDR2 SVGAGI. CDR3 sequence: CASSYFPESTDTQYF. As DNA, the CDR3 is TGTGCCAGCAGTTACTTTCCGGAAAGCACAGATACGCAGTATTTT.

The chain combines TRBV23-1 with TRBJ2-2; 8 nucleotides line up with TRBD1. TRBV23-1 is designated an ORF whose function remains uncertain. CDR3 length: 17 amino acids. V was clipped by 3 bases and J by 4 bases; unmatched bases: 10. In DNA, the CDR3 is TGCGCCAGCAGTCATCGGGACAGGACGAAGGGCACCGGGGAGCTGTTTTTT. Its translation is CASSHRDRTKGTGELFF.

V usage is TRBV6-5 and J usage is TRBJ1-2; D possibly corresponds to TRBD1 (6 bases). CDR1 is MNHEY, CDR2 SVGAGI, per germline. Between the trimmed V and J ends, which lost 2 bases and 4 bases, there was a span of 14 bases. The CDR3 length is 15 residues. In nucleotides, the CDR3 is TGTGCCAGCAGTTACGCCGCCAGGGGACTCTATGGCTACACCTTC. Translated, it gives CASSYAARGLYGYTF.

Points on this clone: This same CDR3 is encoded by further DNA sequences in the sample. The chain carries TRBV15 and TRBJ1-1; D is unclear. The CDR3 has 11 amino acids. Looked up from germline, CDR1 is LNHNV and CDR2 is YYDKDF (reference sequence). V lost 4 bases to trimming and J lost 7 bases, with 7 bases between them. CDR3 sequence: CATSNSGEAFF. The CDR3 DNA reads as TGTGCCACCAGCAACTCGGGTGAAGCTTTCTTT.

The genes are TRBV7-9 and TRBJ1-2; tentatively, D is TRBD1 (5 bases). Trimming took 1 base from V and 2 from J, leaving 8 bases between them. This CDR3 region has 14 residues. CDR1 is SEHNR and CDR2 is FQNEAQ in the germline V gene (reference sequence). CDR3 DNA: TGTGCCAGCAGCTTAGGTCCAGGGAACTATGGCTACACCTTC. The encoded protein is CASSLGPGNYGYTF. Using reference TRBV7-9 and TRBJ1-2 for the parts outside the CDR3, the full variable domain is DTGVSQNPRHKITKRGQNVTFRCDPISEHNRLYWYRQTLGQGPEFLTYFQNEAQLEKSRLLSDRFSAERPKGSFSTLEIQRTEQGDSAMYLCASSLGPGNYGYTFGSGTRLTVV.

This sequence joins TRBV9 and TRBJ1-1; the D is unclear. Germline CDR1 and CDR2: SGDLS and YYNGEE. The CDR3 has 12 amino acids. V shed 4 bases and J shed 1 base, with 5 bases lying between them. CDR3 in DNA: TGTGCCAGCAGCCCCCCGAACACTGAAGCTTTCTTT. Its translation is CASSPPNTEAFF.

The V gene is TRBV27, the J gene TRBJ2-1; weak D call: TRBD1 (5 bases). The germline gives CDR1 MNHEY, CDR2 SMNVEV (reference sequence). CDR3 length: 14 amino acids. Between the trimmed V and J ends, which lost 6 bases and 0 bases, there was a span of 9 bases. The DNA of the CDR3 is TGTGCCAGCAGCTTAGGGGCCTCCTACAATGAGCAGTTCTTC. As protein: CASSLGASYNEQFF.

The V call is TRBV7-2, the J call TRBJ2-5, with 11 bases aligning to TRBD2. Germline trimming cut 5 bases from V and 6 bases from J; bases unmatched to any gene: 8. Germline V gene sequence: CDR1 SGHTA, CDR2 FQGNSA. CDR3 length equals 15 residues. CDR3 in DNA: TGTGCCAGCAGCGAGGTAGCGGGGGGGTCGAAGACCCAGTACTTC. It specifies CASSEVAGGSKTQYF. Full variable domain (missing parts from reference TRBV7-2 and TRBJ2-5): GAGVSQSPSNKVTEKGKDVELRCDPISGHTALYWYRQSLGQGLEFLIYFQGNSAPDKSGLPSDRFSAERTGGSVSTLTIQRTQQEDSAVYLCASSEVAGGSKTQYFGPGTRLLVL.

The chain carries TRBV19 and TRBJ2-7; D is possibly TRBD1 (5 bases). V lost 10 bases to trimming and J lost 0 bases, with 16 bases between them. The CDR3 runs to 14 residues. Per germline, CDR1 LNHDA and CDR2 SQIVND (reference sequence). CDR3 in amino acids: CATRDQSGSYEQYF. Written as DNA, the CDR3 is TGTGCCACCAGGGATCAGTCTGGCTCCTACGAGCAGTACTTC.

The chain uses TRBV5-4 and TRBJ1-3, with D perhaps matching TRBD1 (5 bases). Looked up from germline, CDR1 is SGHNT and CDR2 is YYREEE (reference sequence). This CDR3 comprises 14 residues. V dropped 1 base and J dropped 3 bases, with 8 bases sitting between them. The CDR3, as DNA: TGTGCCAGCAGCTTGCAGGGATATGGAAACACCATATATTTT. Residues: CASSLQGYGNTIYF.

V usage is TRBV11-2 and J usage is TRBJ2-7, with D possibly called TRBD1 or TRBD2 (5 bases each). The germline V gene encodes CDR1 SGHAT and CDR2 FQNNGV. The CDR3 length is 15 residues. Trimming shortened V by 0 bases and J by 1 base, and 10 bases separated the two germline ends. This chain's CDR3 is CASSLDRDGSYEQYF. The CDR3 region has the DNA TGTGCCAGCAGCTTAGATAGGGACGGGTCCTACGAGCAGTACTTC.

The chain has TRBV4-2 and TRBJ2-7; D might be TRBD2 (5 bases). Germline CDR1 and CDR2: LGHNA and YNFKEQ. This CDR3 region has 15 residues. V was cut by 0 bases and J by 3 bases, with 12 bases left in between. CDR3 in amino acids: CASSQDAARGYEQYF. The DNA of the CDR3 is TGTGCCAGCAGCCAAGATGCTGCACGGGGCTACGAGCAGTACTTC.

The chain couples TRBV4-3 to TRBJ2-7; D gene ambiguous. CDR3 length equals 15 residues. Trimming removed 0 bases from V and 0 bases from J, with 9 bases in between. The germline V gene has CDR1 LGHNA and CDR2 YSLEER. The CDR3 here is CASSQDSWGSYEQYF. As DNA, the CDR3 is TGCGCCAGCAGCCAAGATTCCTGGGGCTCCTACGAGCAGTACTTC.

The rearrangement links TRBV13 to TRBJ2-5; no reliable D call. Germline V gene lookup returns CDR1 PRHDT and CDR2 FYEKMQ (reference sequence). V gave up 1 base and J gave up 1 base, with 10 bases separating them. This CDR3 is 15 amino acids long. CDR3 region: CASSLAAARQETQYF. CDR3 DNA: TGTGCCAGCAGCTTAGCGGCAGCCCGCCAAGAGACCCAGTACTTC.

The CDR3 is CASSLQGNEYNEQFF. The CDR3 DNA follows: TGCGCCAGCAGCTTACAGGGGAATGAGTACAATGAGCAGTTCTTC. The chain uses TRBV5-1 and TRBJ2-1; 7 bases match TRBD1. Germline V gene data show CDR1 as SGHRS and CDR2 as YFSETQ. With V trimmed by 2 bases and J by 4 bases, 6 bases remained unmatched. The CDR3 loop spans 15 amino acids.

The chain is built from TRBV4-2 and TRBJ1-1; D might be TRBD1 (6 bases). Trimming cost V 4 bases and J 4 bases, with 7 bases left between them. The length of the CDR3 is 12 residues. Germline CDR1 LGHNA, CDR2 YNFKEQ. CDR3 loop: CASSPQGTEAFF. The CDR3 nucleotides are TGTGCCAGCAGCCCACAGGGCACTGAAGCTTTCTTT.

This sequence joins TRBV5-1 and TRBJ2-3; 12 nucleotides match TRBD2. Trimming took 3 bases from V and 4 from J; bases not matched to a gene: 12. Germline V lookup: CDR1 SGHRS, CDR2 YFSETQ. This CDR3 has 18 residues. The CDR3 sequence is CASSSQLAGGEVPDTQYF. Written as DNA, the CDR3 is TGCGCCAGCAGCTCGCAACTAGCGGGGGGCGAGGTCCCAGATACGCAGTATTTT. The full variable domain, its missing parts supplied by reference TRBV5-1 and TRBJ2-3, is KAGVTQTPRYLIKTRGQQVTLSCSPISGHRSVSWYQQTPGQGLQFLFEYFSETQRNKGNFPGRFSGRQFSNSRSEMNVSTLELGDSALYLCASSSQLAGGEVPDTQYFGPGTRLTVL.

The V and J genes are TRBV4-1 and TRBJ2-7, with a weak D call TRBD2 (6 bases). Germline V lookup: CDR1 MGHRA, CDR2 YSYEKL. V was cut by 0 bases and J by 5 bases, with 11 bases left in between. This CDR3 has 14 amino acids. CDR3 in amino acids: CASSQEPGRNEQYF. The CDR3, as DNA: TGCGCCAGCAGCCAAGAGCCAGGGAGGAACGAGCAGTACTTC.

This clone came up once. This sequence joins TRBV28 and TRBJ1-2, with 8 nucleotides matching TRBD1. The CDR3 has 12 residues. Germline V CDR1 and CDR2: MDHEN, SYDVKM. Trimming removed 8 bases from V and 4 bases from J; junction bases left unmatched: 3. CDR3 coding DNA: TGTGCCAGCTTAACAGGGGGCTATGGCTACACCTTC. This sequence encodes CASLTGGYGYTF.

The V gene is TRBV4-1, the J gene TRBJ2-5, with 11 bases fitting TRBD2. CDR1 and CDR2 (germline): MGHRA, YSYEKL. This CDR3 region has 17 residues. V gave up 1 base and J gave up 1 base; unmatched junction bases: 5. The CDR3 region has the DNA TGCGCCAGCAGCCAAGTAACTAGCGGGGGTTCCCAAGAGACCCAGTACTTC. This encodes CASSQVTSGGSQETQYF.

The rearrangement uses TRBV7-2 and TRBJ2-1; 11 positions agree with TRBD2. The CDR3 runs 18 residues. V gave up 3 bases and J gave up 9 bases; unmatched junction bases: 16. CDR1 and CDR2 (germline): SGHTA, FQGNSA. Here the CDR3 DNA reads TGTGCCAGCAGCTTTCCTTTAGTAGCGGGGGGGCATGGGAGTGAGCAGTTCTTC. This encodes CASSFPLVAGGHGSEQFF. Based on the CDR3 plus reference TRBV7-2 and TRBJ2-1, the full variable domain is GAGVSQSPSNKVTEKGKDVELRCDPISGHTALYWYRQSLGQGLEFLIYFQGNSAPDKSGLPSDRFSAERTGGSVSTLTIQRTQQEDSAVYLCASSFPLVAGGHGSEQFFGPGTRLTVL.

This chain uses TRBV7-9 with TRBJ1-2; TRBD1 matches at 8 bases. Germline V gene data show CDR1 as SEHNR and CDR2 as FQNEAQ (reference sequence). V trimming: 5 bases; J trimming: 7 bases; junction bases outside the gene matches: 6. The CDR3 length is 13 residues. CDR3 in DNA: TGTGCCAGCAGCCGAGGACAGGGAAGTGGCTACACCTTC. It translates to CASSRGQGSGYTF. The full variable domain, rest sourced from reference TRBV7-9 and TRBJ1-2, is DTGVSQNPRHKITKRGQNVTFRCDPISEHNRLYWYRQTLGQGPEFLTYFQNEAQLEKSRLLSDRFSAERPKGSFSTLEIQRTEQGDSAMYLCASSRGQGSGYTFGSGTRLTVV.